The rows below give T cell receptor beta chains drawn from one sample of a study of tumor and adjacent non-tumor tissue in lung cancer. TCRdb processed the multiplex PCR reads anew with MiXCR; each CDR3 protein has one entry. The sample records more than 85,000 distinct CDR3 sequences, about 61% being singletons. Sequenced input: lung tumor tissue. The receptor set was obtained from a man aged 70-80 years with non-small cell lung cancer. Both conserved end residues are part of each CDR3. The order of the fields is V gene, J gene, D gene, clone size, CDR3 protein, CDR3 DNA. D genes are given only for firm matches. The size field is filled for only some rows; it gives once, few, many or a size class.

V gene: TRBV6-2/TRBV6-3
J gene: TRBJ2-2
D gene: .
clone size: .
CDR3 protein: CASSPTPCRAGEQFF
CDR3 DNA: TGTGCCAGCAGCCCGACACCCTGCAGGGCCGGGGAGCAGTTTTTT

V gene: TRBV11-2
J gene: TRBJ2-7
D gene: .
clone size: few
CDR3 protein: CANSLGQGKAYEQYF
CDR3 DNA: TGTGCCAACAGCTTAGGGCAGGGGAAGGCCTACGAGCAGTACTTC

V gene: TRBV29-1
J gene: TRBJ2-3
D gene: TRBD2
clone size: .
CDR3 protein: CSVELPRGVQDMQYF
CDR3 DNA: TGCAGTGTTGAATTACCTCGGGGGGTCCAAGATATGCAGTATTTT

V gene: TRBV10-3
J gene: TRBJ2-3
D gene: .
clone size: many
CDR3 protein: CAISESPGRDRWDTQYF
CDR3 DNA: TGTGCCATCAGTGAGTCTCCAGGCAGGGACCGCTGGGATACGCAGTATTTT

V gene: TRBV2
J gene: TRBJ2-5
D gene: TRBD2
clone size: .
CDR3 protein: CASGTSGGFRETQYF
CDR3 DNA: TGTGCCAGCGGAACTAGCGGGGGATTCCGAGAGACCCAGTACTTC

V gene: TRBV4-1
J gene: TRBJ1-4
D gene: .
clone size: .
CDR3 protein: CVSSQDNEDNEKLFF
CDR3 DNA: TGCGTCAGCAGCCAAGATAACGAGGACAATGAAAAACTGTTTTTT

V gene: TRBV6-1
J gene: TRBJ2-1
D gene: TRBD2
clone size: .
CDR3 protein: CGNKRGEDNEQFF
CDR3 DNA: TGTGGCAACAAGCGGGGGGAGGACAATGAGCAGTTCTTC

V gene: TRBV7-3
J gene: TRBJ1-1
D gene: TRBD1
clone size: .
CDR3 protein: CASSQGQGHTEAFF
CDR3 DNA: TGTGCCAGCAGCCAAGGACAGGGGCACACTGAAGCTTTCTTT

V gene: TRBV12-3/TRBV12-4
J gene: TRBJ1-1
D gene: TRBD1
clone size: .
CDR3 protein: CASSRTTRQGDYTEAFF
CDR3 DNA: TGTGCCAGCAGCCGCACTACCCGACAGGGCGATTACACTGAAGCTTTCTTT

V gene: TRBV7-9
J gene: TRBJ1-3
D gene: .
clone size: once
CDR3 protein: CASSVPLVTGNTIYF
CDR3 DNA: TGTGCCAGCAGCGTCCCATTGGTGACAGGAAACACCATATATTTT

V gene: TRBV6-1
J gene: TRBJ1-2
D gene: .
clone size: .
CDR3 protein: CARGENRWLYGYTF
CDR3 DNA: TGTGCCAGGGGGGAAAACAGGTGGCTCTATGGCTATACCTTC

V gene: TRBV20-1
J gene: TRBJ2-2
D gene: .
clone size: many
CDR3 protein: CSAREYVGLNTGELFF
CDR3 DNA: TGCAGTGCTAGAGAGTACGTCGGCTTGAACACCGGGGAGCTGTTTTTT

V gene: TRBV4-2
J gene: TRBJ2-7
D gene: .
clone size: .
CDR3 protein: CASSPRAGGVYEQYF
CDR3 DNA: TGTGCCAGCAGCCCCCGGGCAGGCGGAGTCTACGAGCAGTACTTC

V gene: TRBV7-9
J gene: TRBJ2-3
D gene: TRBD1
clone size: .
CDR3 protein: CASSLDRQGPDTQYF
CDR3 DNA: TGTGCCAGCAGCTTAGACCGACAGGGACCAGATACGCAGTATTTT

V gene: TRBV10-2
J gene: TRBJ2-5
D gene: .
clone size: few
CDR3 protein: CASPAFTHQETQYF
CDR3 DNA: TGCGCCAGCCCGGCCTTCACACATCAAGAGACCCAGTACTTC

V gene: TRBV7-8
J gene: TRBJ1-4
D gene: TRBD1
clone size: many
CDR3 protein: CASSRRTGGEKLFF
CDR3 DNA: TGTGCCAGCAGCCGTCGGACAGGGGGAGAAAAACTGTTTTTT

V gene: TRBV29-1
J gene: TRBJ2-2
D gene: .
clone size: many
CDR3 protein: CSVIPGQMPNTGELFF
CDR3 DNA: TGCAGCGTGATCCCGGGCCAAATGCCCAACACCGGGGAGCTGTTTTTT

V gene: TRBV19
J gene: TRBJ2-1
D gene: TRBD2
clone size: .
CDR3 protein: CASSIGLAGKLNEQFF
CDR3 DNA: TGTGCCAGTAGTATCGGACTAGCGGGGAAGCTCAATGAGCAGTTCTTC

V gene: TRBV29-1
J gene: TRBJ2-1
D gene: TRBD1
clone size: many
CDR3 protein: CSATPGTGFIEQFF
CDR3 DNA: TGCAGCGCTACGCCAGGGACAGGGTTTATTGAGCAGTTCTTC

V gene: TRBV10-2
J gene: TRBJ1-6
D gene: .
clone size: many
CDR3 protein: CASSVGGIPPLHF
CDR3 DNA: TGCGCCAGCAGTGTAGGGGGTATACCACCCCTCCACTTT

V gene: TRBV11-3
J gene: TRBJ2-3
D gene: TRBD1
clone size: many
CDR3 protein: CASSSGGRTDTQYF
CDR3 DNA: TGTGCCAGCAGCTCAGGGGGACGCACAGATACGCAGTATTTT

V gene: TRBV29-1
J gene: TRBJ2-3
D gene: .
clone size: many
CDR3 protein: CSVEDGYPSDTQYF
CDR3 DNA: TGCAGCGTTGAAGATGGCTACCCCTCCGATACGCAGTATTTT

V gene: TRBV11-3
J gene: TRBJ2-5
D gene: TRBD2
clone size: .
CDR3 protein: CACSPGLGGTQYF
CDR3 DNA: TGTGCCTGCAGCCCAGGCTTGGGAGGGACCCAGTACTTT

V gene: TRBV6-1
J gene: TRBJ2-5
D gene: .
clone size: .
CDR3 protein: CASSLRSQETQYF
CDR3 DNA: TGTGCCAGCAGCCTTAGGTCACAAGAGACCCAGTACTTC

V gene: TRBV7-3
J gene: TRBJ2-1
D gene: TRBD2
clone size: .
CDR3 protein: CASSGAFGTNEQFF
CDR3 DNA: TGTGCCAGTAGCGGGGCGTTTGGAACCAATGAGCAGTTCTTT

V gene: TRBV4-2
J gene: TRBJ1-5
D gene: .
clone size: few
CDR3 protein: CARSQGRMQGMSNQPQHF
CDR3 DNA: TGCGCCAGGAGCCAAGGGAGGATGCAGGGGATGAGTAATCAGCCCCAGCATTTT